These 16 T cell receptor beta chains came from one sample sequenced in a study of beta chain features in type 1 diabetes. Expressed TCRB transcripts got sequenced, as all isolated RNA was reverse transcribed. Produced via immunoSEQ multiplex PCR; TCRdb's table is partial and in-frame only. Among about 900,000 clones listed, roughly 15% were seen once. Sample: naive CD4+ T cells from blood. These receptors originate from a woman younger than 35 in good health.

The chain uses TRBV7-2 and TRBJ2-3; no clear D gene. The germline V gene encodes CDR1 SGHTA and CDR2 FQGNSA. This CDR3 region has 12 residues. Trimming pared 5 bases from V and 4 bases from J, leaving 7 bases between. In DNA, the CDR3 is TGTGCCAGCAGCCATTTCCCAGATACGCAGTATTTT. Protein: CASSHFPDTQYF.

This chain links TRBV6-6 with TRBJ1-2; a weak D match, TRBD1 (5 bases). Germline values: CDR1 MNHNY, CDR2 SVGAGI (reference sequence). Trimming shortened V by 0 bases and J by 8 bases, and 13 bases separated the two germline ends. The length of the CDR3 is 14 residues. This CDR3 reads CASSYSREVGGYTF. The CDR3 DNA is TGTGCCAGCAGTTACTCCAGGGAAGTTGGGGGCTACACCTTC.

This clone was seen a few times. The rearrangement joins TRBV18 to TRBJ1-1, with 8 nucleotides matching TRBD1. CDR1 and CDR2 (germline): KGHSH, LQKENI. The CDR3 covers 16 residues. V trimming: 2 bases; J trimming: 1 base; junction bases outside the gene matches: 6. CDR3 sequence reads: CASSPGTGIGNTEAFF. In nucleotides, the CDR3 is TGTGCCAGCTCACCAGGGACAGGCATAGGGAACACTGAAGCTTTCTTT.

This clone came up once. The V and J genes are TRBV6-1 and TRBJ2-7; TRBD1 matches at 8 bases. The CDR3 sequence is 15 residues long. Losses at the gene ends were 3 bases for V and 3 bases for J; bases not matched to a gene: 7. Germline V lookup: CDR1 MNHNS, CDR2 SASEGT. CDR3 nucleotide sequence: TGTGCCAGCAGTGATTGGGGGACAGGAAGCTACGAGCAGTACTTC. Its translation is CASSDWGTGSYEQYF.

This clone turned up a few times. This sequence joins TRBV10-3 and TRBJ2-7; D possibly corresponds to TRBD2 (6 bases). Germline lookup yields CDR1 ENHRY and CDR2 SYGVKD. The CDR3 is 15 amino acids. Trimming took 6 bases from V and 3 from J, leaving 18 bases between them. CDR3 DNA sequence: TGTGCCATCAGGCGGGAAGGAGATTTTTTCTACGAGCAGTACTTC. It is translated as CAIRREGDFFYEQYF.

This chain links TRBV11-2 with TRBJ1-2; possible D gene TRBD1, 5 bases. V was cut by 0 bases and J by 2 bases, with 22 bases left in between. CDR1 SGHAT and CDR2 FQNNGV come from the germline V gene. The CDR3 totals 19 residues. CDR3 region: CASSLDTTRVFGPNYGYTF. CDR3 in DNA: TGTGCCAGCAGCTTAGACACAACCAGGGTTTTTGGACCAAACTATGGCTACACCTTC.

The chain carries TRBV19 and TRBJ2-7, with D unresolved. CDR1 is LNHDA, CDR2 SQIVND, per germline (reference sequence). This CDR3 has 14 residues. With 7 bases removed from V and 0 bases from J, the gap between germline ends came to 13 bases. CDR3: CASTETWYSYEQYF. The CDR3 DNA reads as TGTGCCAGTACCGAAACGTGGTACTCCTACGAGCAGTACTTC.

This clone has just a few counts. V gene TRBV11-1 combines with J gene TRBJ2-1; 7 nucleotides align to TRBD1. The CDR3 contains 15 residues. CDR1 SGHAT and CDR2 FQDESV come from the germline V gene (reference sequence). V was clipped by 5 bases and J by 4 bases; unmatched bases: 8. CDR3 protein: CASSLRTGSYNEQFF. The CDR3 nucleotides are TGTGCCAGCAGCCTAAGGACAGGATCATACAATGAGCAGTTCTTC.

In its sample, this clone was seen a few times. The CDR3 nucleotides read TGTGCCAGCAGCGGCAGGGGGAACACCATATATTTT. Residues: CASSGRGNTIYF. The rearrangement links TRBV2 to TRBJ1-3; 7 nucleotides match TRBD1. Looked up from germline, CDR1 is SNHLY and CDR2 is FYNNEI. J lost 7 bases, V lost 6 bases, and 3 bases had no gene match. The CDR3 spans 12 residues.

This clone was seen a few times. The chain uses TRBV29-1 and TRBJ2-3; tentative D call: TRBD1 (5 bases). V was cut by 0 bases and J by 2 bases, with 12 bases left in between. This CDR3 spans 15 amino acids. Germline loops: CDR1 SQVTM, CDR2 ANQGSEA. CDR3 nucleotides: TGCAGCGTTGAAGAGGTAGGGGTTGACACAGATACGCAGTATTTT. This gives the protein CSVEEVGVDTDTQYF.

The genes are TRBV4-1 and TRBJ2-5; 8 nucleotides match TRBD1. V gave up 5 bases and J gave up 5 bases; unmatched junction bases: 10. CDR1 is MGHRA, CDR2 YSYEKL, per germline. This CDR3 is built from 15 residues. The CDR3 loop is CASSERSGGRETQYF. CDR3 in DNA: TGCGCCAGCAGCGAACGCTCAGGGGGCCGGGAGACCCAGTACTTC.

This clone turned up a few times. V is TRBV5-6 and J is TRBJ2-3, with a weak D call TRBD2 (6 bases). CDR1 and CDR2 from the germline V gene are SGHDT and YYEEEE. This CDR3 spans 15 amino acids. The V end was cut by 2 bases, the J end by 0 bases, with 10 bases between. CDR3 in amino acids: CASSFKGTSTDTQYF. DNA for the CDR3: TGTGCCAGCAGCTTTAAGGGGACTAGCACAGATACGCAGTATTTT.

This clone has only a few counts. J is TRBJ2-7 and V is TRBV18; D is ambiguous. The CDR3 runs to 13 residues. Looked up from germline, CDR1 is KGHSH and CDR2 is LQKENI. The V end lost 2 bases, the J end lost 4 bases, and 9 bases lay between the germline ends. This CDR3 is CASSPRMRYEQYF. In nucleotides, the CDR3 is TGTGCCAGCTCACCAAGAATGAGGTACGAGCAGTACTTC.

The chain uses TRBV7-6 and TRBJ2-7, with no clear D. Germline V gene sequence: CDR1 SGHVS, CDR2 FNYEAQ. The CDR3 runs 10 residues. The V and J ends lost 5 bases and 9 bases respectively, with 8 bases between them. The CDR3 DNA is TGTGCCAGCAGCCCCAACTCGCAGTACTTC. It translates to CASSPNSQYF.

This clone was found a few times. The chain is built from TRBV18 and TRBJ2-1; 10 bases are shared with TRBD1. In germline, CDR1 is KGHSH, CDR2 LQKENI. CDR3 length equals 16 residues. V lost 4 bases, J lost 8 bases, and 11 bases stayed unmatched. The CDR3 region is CASSRDTGTGVYEQFF. In DNA form, the CDR3 reads TGTGCCAGCTCACGGGATACCGGGACAGGGGTTTATGAGCAGTTCTTC.

This clone has more than one count but fewer than ten. V usage is TRBV6-6 and J usage is TRBJ1-5, with 9 positions matching TRBD1. V lost 7 bases to trimming and J lost 3 bases; unmatched junction nucleotides: 7. This CDR3 is built from 15 residues. Germline V gene sequence: CDR1 MNHNY, CDR2 SVGAGI (reference sequence). CDR3 coding DNA: TGTGCCAGCAATGACAGACAGGGGGACAATCAGCCCCAGCATTTT. Translated, it gives CASNDRQGDNQPQHF.